This T cell receptor beta chain was retrieved from a study of T-cell memory formation after mild COVID-19. TCRdb re-called the 5' RACE reads through MiXCR, storing one row per CDR3 protein. The table shows just under 550,000 distinct CDR3 sequences, with about a fifth occurring only once. The CDR3 extends over 15 amino acids. Trimming shortened V by 10 bases and J by 1 base, and 19 bases separated the two germline ends. The germline CDR1 and CDR2 sequences are ENHRY and SYGVKD. The sample consisted of PBMCs or a T cell subset sorted from them (not recorded which). The V gene is TRBV10-3, the J gene TRBJ1-1; TRBD1 is a possible D gene (5 bases). This TCR derives from an adult woman who had mild COVID-19 (a few samples of this study predate the infection). Cell type and time point are not known. The CDR3: CATTRDGFGNTEAFF. DNA of the CDR3: TGTGCCACCACCCGGGACGGATTCGGGAACACTGAAGCTTTCTTT.